This T cell receptor beta chain was sequenced in a study of radiation and T cells in renal cell carcinoma. Overall study results and limits: Top 100 clonotypes averaged approximately 50% in irradiated versus around 40% in nephrectomy-only tumors. Compared with controls, irradiated tumors had more, larger dominant CDR3 motifs.

Treatment defined: treatment-naive control, cytoreductive nephrectomy. In its sample, this clone was seen a few times. The antigen is undetermined. Generated by immunoSEQ multiplex PCR, the TCRdb table keeps only in-frame clones and is missing some. The top ten hold about 22% of the sample, which has some 25,000 clones, 58% seen once. Germline V gene sequence: CDR1 SNHLY, CDR2 FYNNEI. The trim removed 11 bases at V and 7 bases at J, leaving 10 bases unmatched. The CDR3 is 14 residues long. The receptor comes from a man aged 40-49 years with renal cell carcinoma. This chain uses TRBV2 with TRBJ1-6; 8 bases are a match to TRBD1. Source: tumor tissue, taken from a patient whose treatment was nephrectomy without radiotherapy. This CDR3 is CASEIGQGNSPLHF. The CDR3 nucleotides are TGTGCCTCCGAGATTGGACAGGGCAATTCACCCCTCCACTTT. The full variable domain, in which reference TRBV2 and TRBJ1-6 provide the parts outside the CDR3, is EPEVTQTPSHQVTQMGQEVILRCVPISNHLYFYWYRQILGQKVEFLVSFYNNEISEKSEIFDDQFSVERPDGSNFTLKIRSTKLEDSAMYFCASEIGQGNSPLHFGNGTRLTVT.